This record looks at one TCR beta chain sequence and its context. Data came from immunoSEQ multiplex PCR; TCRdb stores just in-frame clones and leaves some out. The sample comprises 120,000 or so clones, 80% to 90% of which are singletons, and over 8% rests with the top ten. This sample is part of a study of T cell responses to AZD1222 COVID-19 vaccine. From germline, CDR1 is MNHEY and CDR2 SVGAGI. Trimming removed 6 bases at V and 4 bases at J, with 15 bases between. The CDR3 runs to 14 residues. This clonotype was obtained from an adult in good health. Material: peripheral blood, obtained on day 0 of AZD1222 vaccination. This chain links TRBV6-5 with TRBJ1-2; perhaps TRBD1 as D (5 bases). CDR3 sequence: CASSLSGATYGYTF. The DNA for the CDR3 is TGTGCCAGCAGCCTAAGCGGGGCTACCTATGGCTACACCTTC.